This TCR beta chain was profiled in a study of blood T cell repertoires in COVID-19 (dated by TCRdb to 2018 to 2020). In terms of the full investigation: Samples covering the acute and convalescent phases of COVID-19 were provided by collaborators in the United States, Italy and Spain. The material from the prospective study consisted of cDNA or gDNA derived from T cells, B-cell-depleted T cells, or PBMCs. Subjects who had been exposed to COVID-19, were actively infected with it, or had recovered from it provided the deeply sampled blood TCRbeta repertoires that made up the dataset. A freely available public database, intended as a resource for researchers studying the immune response to SARS-CoV-2, is where the repertoires were released. The samples were drawn from the first 160 participants of the ongoing ImmuneRACE study and from some 1,300 subjects provided by 6 global collaborators. The sample metadata nearly always contained a de-identified subject ID, COVID-19 status, age in years and sex. Where available, HLA class I and class II types were obtained from metadata supplied by the sample provider rather than from assay-based typing.

Beyond this particular receptor, the publication reports: Clinical and demographic metadata were provided uncurated, with the amount varying by source and participant.

TCRbeta CDR3 regions were amplified from genomic DNA using the immunoSEQ Assay, a bias-controlled multiplex PCR. The source study handled its data this way. The number of nucleated cells in each sample was estimated by amplification of reference gene primers within the assay. Sequence reads were collapsed and filtered to measure the absolute abundance of every unique TCRbeta CDR3 rearrangement. For each sample, productive Simpson clonality was calculated by taking the square root of Simpson's diversity index across productive rearrangements. TCRdb took this table from immuneACCESS and kept in-frame rearrangements with V and J called. Such tables lack part of the clones; where checked against another copy, unresolved V genes explain under half of the gap, and the rest is unexplained. Clonal size and the V and J genes are those of that table, whereas D and trimming came from the DNA. This sample has approximately 42,000 clones in its table, and roughly 74% of those were observed once. The top ten clonotypes cover roughly 61% of the sample.

Based on the germline V gene (reference sequence), the CDR1 and CDR2 sequences are LNHDA and SQIVND. V gives up 5 bases and J gives up 3 bases, and the segment between their germline ends measures 11 bases. The CDR3, from cysteine to phenylalanine, totals 14 residues. Just CDR3 DNA is preserved here, 42 bases in frame from base 1. With regard to this clone: It lacks a known antigen. No quality values exist for individual bases; no much larger clone is one base distant.

Collaborating institutions collected whole blood in K2EDTA tubes following their own protocols. Collaborator samples were shipped for TCRbeta analysis as frozen whole blood, isolated PBMCs, or DNA extracted from either sample type. The sample taken for sequencing was peripheral blood. The rearrangement joined TRBV19 to TRBJ2-1; a tentative D match to TRBD2 spans 6 bases. This clonotype was obtained from an elderly man with acute or convalescent COVID-19. The DNA reads as follows: TGTGCCAGTAGTGCGGGGCTTAACTACAATGAGCAGTTCTTC. It encodes CASSAGLNYNEQFF.